The rows below give T cell receptor beta chains drawn from one sample of a study of blood T cell repertoires in COVID-19. Profiling relied on immunoSEQ multiplex PCR, and the TCRdb table lists in-frame clones only, not all of them. The data contain some 130,000 clones, about 85% of them seen just once; the ten biggest clones take up under 13%. Sequencing input: peripheral blood. Receptors were obtained from a man at least 80 years old with acute or convalescent COVID-19. Both conserved end residues are trimmed from each CDR3. The D gene is left open where the match is weak.

V: TRBV28; D: TRBD1; CDR3: ASRTGGAREKLF
V: TRBV7-6; D: -; CDR3: ASSLPSSTGELF
V: TRBV6-5; D: TRBD2; CDR3: ASMMGGGGYNEQF
V: TRBV2; D: -; CDR3: ASAEYQETQY
V: TRBV7-2; D: TRBD1; CDR3: ASRGQGVSPLH
V: TRBV7-6; D: -; CDR3: ASSLALGVRGYGYT
V: TRBV5-5; D: -; CDR3: ASSPTDFNYGYT
V: TRBV20-1; D: -; CDR3: SASGTVYEQY
V: TRBV3-1/TRBV3-2; D: -; CDR3: ASSHGLLNTEAF
V: TRBV28; D: TRBD1; CDR3: ASTEGGQGDYGYT
V: TRBV4-1; D: -; CDR3: ASSQPGNYGYT
V: TRBV6-4; D: -; CDR3: ASKDSSTGNTEAF
V: TRBV5-8; D: TRBD1; CDR3: ASSFLGQGTYEQY
V: TRBV2; D: -; CDR3: ASNLASGTGELF
V: TRBV6-5; D: -; CDR3: AIDPGVDGYT
V: TRBV5-5; D: TRBD1; CDR3: ASSSQGQGATEAF
V: TRBV6-5; D: TRBD1; CDR3: ASRGGTGANSPLH
V: TRBV12-3/TRBV12-4; D: -; CDR3: ASSLIDTEAF
V: TRBV18; D: -; CDR3: ASSPGGYEQY
V: TRBV9; D: -; CDR3: ASSADPVSPLH
V: TRBV25-1; D: TRBD1; CDR3: ASSGGTGGYNSPLH
V: TRBV5-6; D: -; CDR3: ASSPWRGGKGNQPQH
V: TRBV18; D: TRBD1; CDR3: ASSQRTGGTEAF
V: TRBV19; D: -; CDR3: ASSIQDVPGGYT
V: TRBV28; D: -; CDR3: ASSPGLGNTIY
V: TRBV9; D: TRBD1; CDR3: ASTDPGQALTGYT
V: TRBV5-5; D: -; CDR3: ASSIGQPTVGYYEQY
V: TRBV4-1; D: TRBD1; CDR3: ASSQEGTGNTEAF
V: TRBV19; D: TRBD1; CDR3: ASRRTGELSGNTIY
V: TRBV7-2; D: -; CDR3: ASSPDKINTGELF
V: TRBV6-2/TRBV6-3; D: TRBD1; CDR3: ASSYWRQGGNEQF
V: TRBV4-3; D: TRBD1; CDR3: ASSSGQGAYGYT